Detailed here is one TCR beta chain. Deep-level settings were used for running the assay. Generated by immunoSEQ multiplex PCR, the TCRdb table keeps only in-frame clones and is missing some. The data contain roughly 1.5 million clones, 98% of them singletons. The data originate from a study of shared clonotypes between healthy human individuals. Study as a whole: The donors, two women and three men, were aged 18 to 49.

Those who donated were healthy HIV-negative adults, with no recent acute infections or vaccinations reported. Naive CD4+ cells were CD45RA-selected; the remaining cells were memory. The CDR3 is made up of 13 amino acids. The germline V gene encodes CDR1 LGHNA and CDR2 YSLEER. V was cut by 1 base and J by 5 bases, with 7 bases left in between. The sequencing sample was made of naive CD4+ T cells sorted from blood. The subset: CD45RA+ positively selected. The J gene is TRBJ2-3, the V gene TRBV4-3; D gene uncertain. This clonotype originated in a man under 40 in good health. CDR3 DNA: TGCGCCAGCAGCCAAGTACTCCGAGATACGCAGTATTTT. It is translated as CASSQVLRDTQYF.